This T cell receptor beta chain came from a study of T cell responses to AZD1222 COVID-19 vaccine. Per germline, CDR1 MDHEN and CDR2 SYDVKM. The CDR3 spans 13 residues. The V end was cut by 2 bases, the J end by 8 bases, with 10 bases between. Assay: immunoSEQ multiplex PCR; the TCRdb copy retains only in-frame clones and omits some. The table records more than 75,000 clones, 91% of them present only once. Whole-study findings and limits: The reported proportion of spike-specific TCRs targeting unmutated variant regions was nearly half. Repertoires were sampled only after the peak T cell response. The sample set comprised mostly white British donors with more females, and clonal diversity was possibly underestimated.

In regard to this clone: The antigen remains unidentified.

Second doses that came at about 4 or about 12 weeks were put together. The chain is built from TRBV28 and TRBJ2-1; D is unresolved. The sequence was obtained from an adult who received the AZD1222 COVID-19 vaccine. This material consisted of peripheral blood, taken 28 days after the second AZD1222 dose. The CDR3 DNA follows: TGTGCCAGCAGTTTACCCCAGTTGTATGAGCAGTTCTTC. This encodes CASSLPQLYEQFF.